This paragraph reports one TCR beta chain. Its target is not known. This sample is drawn from a study of shared clonotypes between healthy human individuals. Study-wide results and caveats: Compared with clonotypes that all four donors shared, non-shared clonotypes had lower generation probabilities. Expectations were that clonotype sharing among donors would be affected by sequencing depth.

Germline V lookup: CDR1 SEHNR, CDR2 FQNEAQ (reference sequence). V lost 5 bases, J lost 6 bases, and 12 bases stayed unmatched. This CDR3 region has 16 residues. The method was immunoSEQ multiplex PCR; TCRdb's version includes in-frame clones alone and lacks a portion of them. The sample consists of some 2,100,000 clones, around 93% of them appearing once. Positively selected for CCR7, the CD45RO-negative cells used as naive CD8 cells excluded terminally differentiated effector memory CD45RA+ cells. Donation came from healthy HIV-negative adults that had no recent acute infections or vaccinations. Material: naive CD8+ T cells from PBMCs. This clonotype was sampled from a man between 18 and 29 years old in good health. Some clones in this sample may be carry-over from other donors' samples. The chain has TRBV7-9 and TRBJ2-1; 8 bases are shared with TRBD1. The chain's CDR3 is CASSPRTGPPGNEQFF. In DNA, the CDR3 is TGTGCCAGCAGCCCACGGACAGGGCCCCCCGGCAATGAGCAGTTCTTC.